Listed below are T cell receptor beta chains from one sample, sequenced in a study of T cell responses to AZD1222 COVID-19 vaccine. Assay: immunoSEQ multiplex PCR; the TCRdb copy retains only in-frame clones and omits some. The sample has more than 70,000 clones; approximately 89% are singletons. Sequencing used peripheral blood, obtained 28 days after the second AZD1222 dose. These receptors were taken from an adult who received the AZD1222 COVID-19 vaccine. Each CDR3 is given with its conserved first and last residue. A D gene is named only where the DNA matches it firmly. The size field is filled for only some rows; it gives once, few, many or a size class.

clone_size,d_call,j_call,v_call,cdr3_nt,cdr3_aa
-,TRBD2,TRBJ2-7,TRBV5-4,TGTGCCAGCAGCTACGTCGGTGCAGGGAGGGCCGCCATCGAGCAGTACTTC,CASSYVGAGRAAIEQYF
-,-,TRBJ2-2,TRBV5-1,TGCGCCAGCAGCGCCGGCACCGGGGAGCTGTTTTTT,CASSAGTGELFF
-,-,TRBJ2-1,TRBV7-8,TGTGCCAGCAGCATGACTACTAATGAGCAGTTCTTC,CASSMTTNEQFF
-,-,TRBJ1-2,TRBV14,TGTGCCAGCAGCCCGGGCAGGGACTATGGCTACACCTTC,CASSPGRDYGYTF
many,-,TRBJ1-3,TRBV6-4,TGTGCCAGCAGTTCCTCTCCGGACTCTGGAAACACCATATATTTT,CASSSSPDSGNTIYF
-,TRBD1,TRBJ2-5,TRBV3-1/TRBV3-2,TGTGCCAGCTGGGACAGGGGGCGAACGGAGACCCAGTACTTC,CASWDRGRTETQYF
-,-,TRBJ1-1,TRBV7-2,TGTGCCAGCAGCCACTATAACCGGGAAAACACTGAAGCTTTCTTT,CASSHYNRENTEAFF
-,-,TRBJ2-3,TRBV25-1,TGTGCCAGCAACGAAGGGGCTTTTACAAACACAGATACGCAGTATTTT,CASNEGAFTNTDTQYF
-,-,TRBJ1-2,TRBV3-1/TRBV3-2,TGTGCCAGCAGCCAAGGGATTCCGGGGTCCTCCCGGAGCTACACCTTC,CASSQGIPGSSRSYTF
-,-,TRBJ2-1,TRBV28,TGTGCCAGCAGCCGAACCTCCTACAATGAGCAGTTCTTC,CASSRTSYNEQFF
-,TRBD1,TRBJ2-6,TRBV2,TGTGCCAGCAGTGGGTCCGGGACAGGTTATTCTGGGGCCAACGTCCTGACTTTC,CASSGSGTGYSGANVLTF
once,-,TRBJ2-7,TRBV20-1,TGCAGTGCTAGTACCGGGAGAGTTACCGAGCAGTACTTC,CSASTGRVTEQYF
-,-,TRBJ1-3,TRBV28,TGTGCCAGCAGCCTTTTGTACTCTGGAAACACCATATATTTT,CASSLLYSGNTIYF
-,TRBD2,TRBJ2-5,TRBV7-3,TGTGCCAGCAGCTTAGGGACTAGCGGGCGAGAGACCCAGTACTTC,CASSLGTSGRETQYF
-,TRBD2,TRBJ2-7,TRBV19,TGTGCCAGTAGTACCCCGGGACTAGCGGGAAGCTACGAGCAGTACTTC,CASSTPGLAGSYEQYF
-,TRBD2,TRBJ2-1,TRBV5-1,TGCGCCAGCAGATATGGACTAGCGGGTTATACCTACAATGAGCAGTTCTTC,CASRYGLAGYTYNEQFF
-,TRBD2,TRBJ2-7,TRBV10-1,TGCGCCAGCAGTGAGTCAAAGCTAGCGGCCTCCTACGAGCAGTACTTC,CASSESKLAASYEQYF
few,-,TRBJ2-1,TRBV7-2,TGTGCCAGCAGCTTCACAGCTTACAATGAGCAGTTCTTC,CASSFTAYNEQFF
-,TRBD1,TRBJ1-5,TRBV16,TGTGCCAGCAGCCAACCCAGGGGGGGCAATCAGCCCCAGCATTTT,CASSQPRGGNQPQHF
-,-,TRBJ2-1,TRBV4-2,TGTGCCAGCACCCAAGAGGCGGTGTCCTACAATGAGCAGTTCTTC,CASTQEAVSYNEQFF
-,-,TRBJ2-2,TRBV7-3,TGTGCCAGCAGCACCCCAACCGGGGAGCTGTTTTTT,CASSTPTGELFF
once,TRBD2,TRBJ2-2,TRBV9,TGTGCCAGCAGCCCGGGACTAGCGGGCGGGGAGCTGTTTTTT,CASSPGLAGGELFF
-,-,TRBJ2-3,TRBV15,TGTGCCACCAGCGTTAGCGGCCCCACAGATACGCAGTATTTT,CATSVSGPTDTQYF
-,TRBD1,TRBJ1-2,TRBV2,TGTGCCAGCACCGGACAGGGGGGCTATGGCTACACCTTC,CASTGQGGYGYTF
-,-,TRBJ2-7,TRBV2,TGTGCCAGCATGCCACCAGGCTCCTACGAGCAGTACTTC,CASMPPGSYEQYF
-,TRBD2,TRBJ2-5,TRBV18,TGTGCCAGCTCACCTGGACTAGCGGGAGCCCGAGAGACCCAGTACTTC,CASSPGLAGARETQYF
-,-,TRBJ2-5,TRBV7-9,TGTGCCAGCAGCTTAGCGGTTGTAGGCCAAGAGACCCAGTACTTC,CASSLAVVGQETQYF
once,TRBD2,TRBJ2-7,TRBV5-1,TGCGCCAGCAGCCTATACCCCCGGACTAGCGGGAGTAACGAGCAGTACTTC,CASSLYPRTSGSNEQYF
-,TRBD1,TRBJ2-3,TRBV10-1,TGCGCCAGCAGCGACGGACAGGACAGCACAGATACGCAGTATTTT,CASSDGQDSTDTQYF
-,TRBD1,TRBJ1-2,TRBV6-2/TRBV6-3,TGTGCCAGCAGTATCAGGGGGTTTGACTATGGCTACACCTTC,CASSIRGFDYGYTF
once,-,TRBJ2-5,TRBV12-5,TGTGCTAGTGGTTTACGAGTCTTGGAGACCCAGTACTTC,CASGLRVLETQYF
-,-,TRBJ2-2,TRBV23-1,TGCGCCAGCAGTCAATTCGGGGGCCAGGGGTACCGTGGGAGAGTGGGGAAAGACGGGGAGCTGTTTTTT,CASSQFGGQGYRGRVGKDGELFF
-,-,TRBJ2-7,TRBV6-1,TGTGCCAGCAGTGAAGTACTGGTGAATCACGAGCAGTACTTC,CASSEVLVNHEQYF
-,TRBD2,TRBJ2-5,TRBV9,TGTGCCAGCAGCGTAAGAGGACTAGCGGGGCAAGAGACCCAGTACTTC,CASSVRGLAGQETQYF
-,-,TRBJ2-2,TRBV19,TGTGCCAGTAACCTTGGGGCCTCCAACACCGGGGAGCTGTTTTTT,CASNLGASNTGELFF
-,-,TRBJ1-1,TRBV4-2,TGTGCCAGCAGCCAAGATCCCCGCCGCGGAGGAGACACTGAAGCTTTCTTT,CASSQDPRRGGDTEAFF
-,-,TRBJ2-6,TRBV19,TGTGCCACTCGGCGGGGCTCTGGGGCCAACGTCCTGACTTTC,CATRRGSGANVLTF
-,-,TRBJ1-5,TRBV28,TGTGCCAGCAGTTTAAGGCTGGGGTTCTGGCATTTT,CASSLRLGFWHF
once,TRBD1,TRBJ2-2,TRBV5-1,TGCGCCAGCAGCGTCGGACAGGGTTTGGGCACCGGGGAGCTGTTTTTT,CASSVGQGLGTGELFF
once,-,TRBJ2-1,TRBV9,TGTGCCAGCAGCCTTAGTGGGTTTCGTGGGGATGAGCAGTTCTTC,CASSLSGFRGDEQFF
-,TRBD1,TRBJ2-7,TRBV6-5,TGTGCCAGCAGACGACAGGGGACGCCCGCCGAGCAGTACTTC,CASRRQGTPAEQYF
-,TRBD1,TRBJ2-1,TRBV11-3,TGTGCCAGCAGCCCCGGACAGGATAAATACAATGAGCAGTTCTTC,CASSPGQDKYNEQFF
-,TRBD1,TRBJ1-2,TRBV25-1,TGTGCCAGCAGTGAGGAGGGGGCGCCTGGCTATGGCTACACCTTC,CASSEEGAPGYGYTF
-,-,TRBJ2-2,TRBV11-3,TGTGCCAGCAGCTTGGGGTCGTCCCAGGCCGGGGAGCTGTTTTTT,CASSLGSSQAGELFF
-,-,TRBJ2-3,TRBV5-4,TGTGCCAGCAGCTTAAGCACAGATACGCAGTATTTT,CASSLSTDTQYF
once,-,TRBJ1-2,TRBV11-2,TGTGCCAGCAGCCCCGAACGAGATATCAACTATGGCTACACCTTC,CASSPERDINYGYTF
-,TRBD1,TRBJ2-7,TRBV7-8,TGTGCCAGCAGCTCGAGGGGGACAGGGGGCTACGAGCAGTACTTC,CASSSRGTGGYEQYF
-,-,TRBJ1-6,TRBV3-1/TRBV3-2,TGTGCCAGCAGCCAAGAGGCATCCGGATCACCCCTCCACTTT,CASSQEASGSPLHF
few,-,TRBJ1-4,TRBV4-2,TGTGCCAGCAGCCAAGGAACAGGGAGTGAAAAACTGTTTTTT,CASSQGTGSEKLFF
-,TRBD2,TRBJ2-1,TRBV3-1/TRBV3-2,TGTGCCAGCAGCCCATATAGCGGGAGCCAGCAGTTCTTC,CASSPYSGSQQFF
-,TRBD1,TRBJ2-7,TRBV7-2,TGTGCCAGCAGCTTACCAGGGGGCAGGAACGAGCAGTACTTC,CASSLPGGRNEQYF
-,-,TRBJ2-1,TRBV12-3/TRBV12-4,TGTGCCAGCAGCCCCGTAGTGGTCAATGAGCAGTTCTTC,CASSPVVVNEQFF